This TCR beta chain was sequenced for a study of cytomegalovirus exposure and HLA in healthy donors (dated 2017 in TCRdb). With regard to the full study: An earlier analysis of approximately 600 of the donors reported 250 to 300 Gb of sequence data and 100 million to 130 million unique TCR beta sequences from approximately 180 million T cells. To decide whether each TCR beta V gene segment behaved as functional or pseudogenic, an earlier analysis of 587 of the donors relied on high-throughput TCR beta sequencing. Across 300 to 400 genotyped donors of the cohort, an average of about 220,000 unique TCR beta nucleotide sequences per donor were sequenced, and roughly a sixth of those sequences were non-productive. High-throughput TCR immunosequencing, statistical association of individual TCRs with disease status, and machine learning were combined to predict cytomegalovirus infection status. In a later analysis, previously published TCR beta repertoires from about 670 donors were re-analyzed and high-resolution HLA genotyping was added so that TCR occurrence patterns could be studied. Among the roughly 390 genotyped donors, around 79% belonged to the genetic ancestry cluster associated with self-reported Caucasian donors. Roughly five DR-DQ haplotypes were handled as single units for association and clustering because linkage in the cohort was strong. A later genetic analysis used genome-wide SNP genotypes for about 60% of the roughly 670 donors, treating that subset as a discovery cohort. The T cell repertoires of some 670 subjects were profiled by immunosequencing and related to cytomegalovirus serostatus. Both class I and class II loci were covered by HLA typing, at four-digit resolution. The number of typed donors differed by locus: about 620-630 for A, B, C, DRB1 and DQB1; some 540 for DQA1; around 610 for DPA1; and roughly 450 for DPB1. A separate validation cohort of 100 to 150 different subjects was used in addition to the approximately 610-subject first cohort. Rather than using new phenotypic data, the later analysis identified candidate immune exposures from TCR beta sequences and from how often those sequences occurred across donors. All discovery cohort repertoires had been generated on a single sequencing platform. Donor age, sex, ethnicity and CMV serostatus were collected together with the repertoire data. The study aimed to test whether signatures of past pathogen exposure could be identified by cataloging public T cell receptors. An early release covering roughly 600 HLA-typed donors comprised about 300 gigabases of sequencing data and tens of millions of unique TCR sequences. Paper-wide results and their limitations: While some public TCRs were present in many individuals, most TCR sequences turned up only very rarely across donors. Compared with the 666-donor mean, donors in an Asian-associated ancestry cluster had fewer N-insertions in productive TCRs, according to a later genetic analysis. A further reported finding was that TCR beta sequences accurately predicted the HLA-A and HLA-B alleles for most subjects in the first cohort. Presence/absence analyses assumed roughly uniform sequencing depth across donors, an assumption that may not hold. The authors suggested that the approach could potentially be extended to other disease states and immunological phenotypes. A later analysis found that most CMV-associated TCR beta chains appeared HLA-restricted, with HLA associations seemingly driven largely by CMV exposure. According to a later analysis, TCR association rates differed among HLA loci, with DRB1 alleles showing the most associated TCRs and HLA-C alleles showing the fewest. In a later analysis, HLA-associated TCR beta chains showed more clonal expansion and lower generation probabilities than non-associated chains that were equally common. Linkage disequilibrium might explain the correlated functional status among segregating V segments, but an unknown experimental factor could not be excluded. Assigning TCR associations to individual alleles was difficult when HLA alleles, especially DR and DQ, strongly co-occurred. In vitro tests confirmed that a few of the cytomegalovirus-associated TCR beta chains recognize cytomegalovirus antigens. A later analysis associated 16,951 TCR beta sequences with specific HLA alleles at a false discovery rate of 0.05. In a later genetic analysis, a missense DCLRE1C variant was associated with V-gene and J-gene trimming of TCR beta chains, and the association was replicated in an independent cohort. In a later analysis, several top co-occurrence clusters were reported to appear linked to parvovirus B19, influenza, CMV and Epstein-Barr virus. The classifier was reported to diagnose cytomegalovirus status with high specificity and sensitivity in both the original cohort and the validation cohort. The study gave a list of 150 to 200 TCR beta chains associated with cytomegalovirus. Because HLA typing was unavailable for some donors at each locus, only the typed subset was used in association tests. Broadly in line with IMGT annotations, most TCR beta V segments showed up in productive rearrangements about 87% or about 30% of the time in an earlier analysis of 450 to 750 of the donors. The earlier analysis of around 600 of the donors excluded some 16 rarely observed V segments, including chromosome 9 orphons, because counts were too low. The only immune exposure information available for the cohort was CMV serostatus. Some IMGT-functional V segments, including TRBV6-2 and TRBV6-3, could not be distinguished by the 87-base-pair reads and were therefore excluded. Only TCR beta chains were sequenced in this cohort, and the absence of alpha or paired-chain data limited detectable features. A group of highly shared sequence variants was considered likely to be a technical artifact of the sequencing pipeline.

The cohort was made up of 500 to 850 healthy bone marrow donors. Cohort members were all nominally healthy when sampled, although unrecorded immune exposures were likely present. The donor was CMV seronegative and was included in the group of several hundred seronegative cohort members. Every donor gave a peripheral blood sample, and the peripheral blood mononuclear cells from that sample were used for TCR beta sequencing. The Qiagen DNeasy Blood Extraction Kit was used to extract genomic DNA from the blood cell samples. Its CDR3 holds 13 amino acids, cysteine through phenylalanine. Only the CDR3 part of the read is kept: 39 bases, read in frame from the first base. According to the germline V gene, CDR1 reads SGHVS and CDR2 reads FQNEAQ. V loses 6 bases, J loses 0 bases, and the germline ends lie 6 bases apart. In regard to this clone: Its antigen remains unidentified. No much larger clonotype is one base removed from it; base qualities were not supplied.

Library preparation used the immunoSEQ multiplex PCR assay. For the multiplex PCR, a mixture combining 60 forward primers for TCR Vbeta segments and 13 reverse primers for TCR Jbeta segments was used. The CDR3 region of rearranged TCR beta genes was amplified from genomic DNA by a multiplex PCR assay. Amplified TCR beta libraries were sequenced as 87-base-pair reads on the Illumina HiSeq System. As for the original processing: In a later analysis, about 80 million unique TCR beta chains were counted across the roughly 700 repertoires, and approximately 11 million of these chains were shared by at least two donors. Raw reads were error-corrected and collapsed into unique sequences by a nearest-neighbor algorithm in which closely related sequences were merged to remove PCR and sequencing errors. CDR3 sequences were aligned to IMGT reference sequences to assign V, D and J gene segments. For a sequence to be retained, at least a six-nucleotide match to both a V gene segment and a J gene segment was required. Rearrangements were called productive when the CDR3 lacked stop codons and stayed in frame with V and J; all others were non-productive. CDR3 was defined by IMGT convention, running from the second conserved V-encoded cysteine to the conserved J-encoded phenylalanine. In an earlier analysis of 587 of the donors, sequences lacking an unambiguous match to a single V gene segment were excluded. In an earlier analysis of more than 500 of the donors, a V segment was called functional when productive rearrangements were above 56.7%, and segregating when the standard deviation between donors exceeded 5%. To diagnose cytomegalovirus status from the catalog of TCR beta chain sequences, a statistical classification framework was built. In a later analysis, V and J genes were assigned by comparing TCR nucleotide sequences against IMGT/GENE-DB human TR gene sequences. A later analysis assigned CDR3 sequences and most-parsimonious VDJ recombination scenarios with the TCRdist pipeline. A later analysis defined each TCR beta chain by its CDR3 amino acid sequence plus V-gene family, and excluded reads lacking a unique V-gene family. To address suspected cross-contamination and a sequencing artifact, a later analysis removed around 600 highly shared, low-generation-probability nucleotide sequences. For each public chain, a later analysis derived a clonal expansion index from normalized ranks of inferred template counts within each repertoire. In a later analysis, generation probabilities were computed using a VDJ recombination model fitted to out-of-frame rearrangements, and the results were checked against IGoR. A later analysis scored TCR-TCR, TCR-HLA and TCR-CMV co-occurrence with hypergeometric tests, applying a repertoire-size bias correction to TCR pairs. A later analysis estimated false discovery rates by permuting HLA or CMV assignments 20 times. In a later analysis, co-occurring TCRs were grouped using DBSCAN, and TCRdist sequence similarity was added for clustering within HLA-allele-positive subsets. Repertoires with fewer than 30,000 or more than 120,000 public chains, plus five repertoires with anomalous nucleotide sharing, were excluded from co-occurrence clustering. TCRdb stores this immuneACCESS table with in-frame sequences only. Part of the clones is absent; in the studies checked, under half of the shortfall reflects unresolved V genes, and no reason is known for the rest. For V, J and clone size, that table is used; D and trimming come from the DNA. A total of roughly 100,000 clones appear in this sample, 78% of them only once. The ten largest account for roughly 5% of the sample.

Here the chain combines TRBV7-8 and TRBJ1-3; no D segment can be confidently identified. Sequencing used PBMCs. The source of this sequence is a male donor in good health and CMV-seronegative. The DNA sequence is given as TGTGCCAGCAGTAGTGACTCTGGAAACACCATATATTTT. It codes for CASSSDSGNTIYF.